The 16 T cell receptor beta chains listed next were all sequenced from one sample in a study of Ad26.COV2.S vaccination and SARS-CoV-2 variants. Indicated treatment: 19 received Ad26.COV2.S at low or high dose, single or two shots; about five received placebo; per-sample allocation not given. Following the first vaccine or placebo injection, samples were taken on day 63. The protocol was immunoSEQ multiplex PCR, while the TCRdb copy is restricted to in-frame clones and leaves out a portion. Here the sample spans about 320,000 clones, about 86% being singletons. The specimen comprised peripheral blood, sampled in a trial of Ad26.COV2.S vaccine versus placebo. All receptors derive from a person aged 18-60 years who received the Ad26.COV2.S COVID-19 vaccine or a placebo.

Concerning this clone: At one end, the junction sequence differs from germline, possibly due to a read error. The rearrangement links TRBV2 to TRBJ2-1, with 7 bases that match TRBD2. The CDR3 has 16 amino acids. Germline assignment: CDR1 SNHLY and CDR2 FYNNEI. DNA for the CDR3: TGTGCCAGCAGGGAAGGACTAGTCGGTCGGGACAATGAGCAGTTCTTC. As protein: CASREGLVGRDNEQFF.

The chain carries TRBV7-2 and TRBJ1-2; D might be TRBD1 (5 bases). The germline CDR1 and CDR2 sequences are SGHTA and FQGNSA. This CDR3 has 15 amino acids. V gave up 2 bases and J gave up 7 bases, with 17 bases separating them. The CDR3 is CASSLIGGDLGGYTF. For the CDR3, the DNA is TGTGCCAGCAGCTTAATTGGGGGGGACCTCGGTGGCTACACCTTC.

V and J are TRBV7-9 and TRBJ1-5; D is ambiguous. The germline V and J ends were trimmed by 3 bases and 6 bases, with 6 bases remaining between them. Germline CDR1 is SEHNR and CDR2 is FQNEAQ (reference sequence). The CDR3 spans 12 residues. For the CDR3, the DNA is TGTGCCAGCAGCTTGGAACGTCAGCCCCAGCATTTT. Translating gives CASSLERQPQHF.

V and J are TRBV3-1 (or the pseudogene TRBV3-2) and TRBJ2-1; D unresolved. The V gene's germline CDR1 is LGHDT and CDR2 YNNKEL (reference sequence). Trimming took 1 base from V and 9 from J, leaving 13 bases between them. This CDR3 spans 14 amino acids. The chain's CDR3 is CASSQVRTAGEQFF. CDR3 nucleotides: TGTGCCAGCAGCCAAGTTCGCACAGCCGGTGAGCAGTTCTTC.

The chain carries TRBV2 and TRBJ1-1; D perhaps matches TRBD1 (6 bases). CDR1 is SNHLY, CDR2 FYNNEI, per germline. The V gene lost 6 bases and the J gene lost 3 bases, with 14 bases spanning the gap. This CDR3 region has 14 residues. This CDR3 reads CASSVQGGDTEAFF. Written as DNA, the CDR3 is TGTGCCAGCAGCGTACAGGGCGGAGACACTGAAGCTTTCTTT.

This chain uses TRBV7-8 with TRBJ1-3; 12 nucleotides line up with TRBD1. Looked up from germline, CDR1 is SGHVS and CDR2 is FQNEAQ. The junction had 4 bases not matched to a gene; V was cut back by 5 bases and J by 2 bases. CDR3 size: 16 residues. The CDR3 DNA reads TGTGCCAGCAGCCCAAGGGACAGGGGGCCTGGAAACACCATATATTTT. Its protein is CASSPRDRGPGNTIYF.

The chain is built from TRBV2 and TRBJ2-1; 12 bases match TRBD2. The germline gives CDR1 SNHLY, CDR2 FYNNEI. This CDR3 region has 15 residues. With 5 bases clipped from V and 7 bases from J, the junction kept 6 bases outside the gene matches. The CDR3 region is CASSQTSGGQNEQFF. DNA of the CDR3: TGTGCCAGCAGTCAGACTAGCGGGGGCCAAAATGAGCAGTTCTTC.

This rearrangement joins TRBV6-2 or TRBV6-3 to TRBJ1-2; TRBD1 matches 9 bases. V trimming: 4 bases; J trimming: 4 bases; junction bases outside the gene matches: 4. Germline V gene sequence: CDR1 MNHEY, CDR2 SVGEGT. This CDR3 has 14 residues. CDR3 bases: TGTGCCAGCAGTTCTAGGACAGGGGTCTATGGCTACACCTTC. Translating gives CASSSRTGVYGYTF.

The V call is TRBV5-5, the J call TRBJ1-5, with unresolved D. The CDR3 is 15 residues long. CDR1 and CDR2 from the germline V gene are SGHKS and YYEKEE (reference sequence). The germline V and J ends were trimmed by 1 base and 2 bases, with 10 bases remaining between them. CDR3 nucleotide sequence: TGTGCCAGCAGCTTGTTGGTGGGCGGCAATCAGCCCCAGCATTTT. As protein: CASSLLVGGNQPQHF.

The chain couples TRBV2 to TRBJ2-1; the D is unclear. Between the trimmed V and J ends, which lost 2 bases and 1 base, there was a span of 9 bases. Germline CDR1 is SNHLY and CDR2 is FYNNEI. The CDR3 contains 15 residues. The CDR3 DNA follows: TGTGCCAGCAGTGAACTGGGGTTATCCTACAATGAGCAGTTCTTC. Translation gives CASSELGLSYNEQFF.

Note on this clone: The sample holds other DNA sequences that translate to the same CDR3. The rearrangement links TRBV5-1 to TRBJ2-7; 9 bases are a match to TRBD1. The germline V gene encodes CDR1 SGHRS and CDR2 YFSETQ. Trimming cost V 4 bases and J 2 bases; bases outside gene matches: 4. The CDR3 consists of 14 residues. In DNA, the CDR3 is TGCGCCAGCAGCCCCGACAGGGGGACCTACGAGCAGTACTTC. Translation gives CASSPDRGTYEQYF.

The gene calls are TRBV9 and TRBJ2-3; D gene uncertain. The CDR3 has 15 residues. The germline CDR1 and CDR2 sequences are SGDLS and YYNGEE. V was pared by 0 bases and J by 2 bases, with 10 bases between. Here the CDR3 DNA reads TGTGCCAGCAGCGTAGCCACCACTTACACAGATACGCAGTATTTT. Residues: CASSVATTYTDTQYF.

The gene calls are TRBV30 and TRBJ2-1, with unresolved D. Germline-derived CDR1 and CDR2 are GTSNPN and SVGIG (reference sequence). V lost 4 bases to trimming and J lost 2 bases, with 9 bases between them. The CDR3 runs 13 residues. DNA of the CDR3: TGTGCCTGGACTTACGGTGCCTACAATGAGCAGTTCTTC. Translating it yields CAWTYGAYNEQFF.

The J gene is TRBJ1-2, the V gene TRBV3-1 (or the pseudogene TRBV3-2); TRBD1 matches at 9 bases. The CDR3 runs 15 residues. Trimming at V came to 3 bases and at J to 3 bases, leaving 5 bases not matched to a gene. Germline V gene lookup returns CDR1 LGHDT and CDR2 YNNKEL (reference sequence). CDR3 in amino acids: CASSQRDREYYGYTF. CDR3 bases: TGTGCCAGCAGCCAGAGGGACAGGGAATACTATGGCTACACCTTC.

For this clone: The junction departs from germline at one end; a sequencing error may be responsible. Written as DNA, the CDR3 is TGTACCAGCTCACCACCTCGGGACGGCGGGCCCCTCCACTTT. Amino acids: CTSSPPRDGGPLHF. The chain employs TRBV18 and TRBJ1-6, with D perhaps matching TRBD1 (5 bases). Germline V CDR1 and CDR2: KGHSH, LQKENI. CDR3 length: 14 residues.

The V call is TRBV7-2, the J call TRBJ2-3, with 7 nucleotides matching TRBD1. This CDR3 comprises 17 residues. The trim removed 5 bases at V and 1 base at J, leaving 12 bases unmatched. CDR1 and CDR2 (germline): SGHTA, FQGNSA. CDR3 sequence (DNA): TGTGCCAGCAGCCTACCAGGGGGAACTCGGGGCACAGATACGCAGTATTTT. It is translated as CASSLPGGTRGTDTQYF.